The 26 T cell receptor beta chains given below trace back to one sample, sequenced in a study of T-cell memory formation after mild COVID-19. TCRdb processed the 5' RACE reads anew with MiXCR; each CDR3 protein has one entry. This repertoire shows about 250,000 distinct CDR3 sequences, 15% found once; its top ten account for around 2.2%. Specimen: PBMCs or a T cell subset sorted from them (not recorded which). Receptor source: an adult woman who had mild COVID-19 (a few samples of this study predate the infection). Cell type and time point are not known.

J is TRBJ2-1 and V is TRBV7-2; 10 bases match TRBD1. Trimming cost V 3 bases and J 5 bases; bases outside gene matches: 10. This CDR3 comprises 17 residues. CDR1 is SGHTA and CDR2 is FQGNSA in the germline V gene. CDR3: CASSLSRGTGVNNEQFF. CDR3 DNA: TGTGCCAGCAGCTTGTCGCGGGGGACAGGGGTTAACAATGAGCAGTTCTTC.

The chain has TRBV3-1 and TRBJ2-1, with 7 positions matching TRBD1. CDR3 size: 15 residues. Per the germline V gene, CDR1 is LGHDT and CDR2 is YNNKEL (reference sequence). The V gene end was trimmed by 1 base and the J gene end by 2 bases; junction bases not matched to a gene: 2. The CDR3 loop is CASSQVGTAYNEQFF. Written as DNA, the CDR3 is TGTGCCAGCAGCCAAGTCGGGACAGCCTACAATGAGCAGTTCTTC.

The sample holds a few counts of this clonotype. V usage is TRBV6-6 and J usage is TRBJ1-1; D possibly corresponds to TRBD1 (6 bases). Per the germline V gene, CDR1 is MNHNY and CDR2 is SVGAGI (reference sequence). The length of the CDR3 is 11 residues. Trimming shortened V by 6 bases and J by 7 bases, and 9 bases separated the two germline ends. This CDR3 reads CASSAGVEAFF. CDR3 DNA: TGTGCCAGCAGCGCAGGGGTTGAAGCTTTCTTT.

This clonotype occurred a few times. V usage is TRBV6-2 or TRBV6-3 and J usage is TRBJ1-5; 9 bases fit TRBD1. This CDR3 is 15 amino acids long. V was clipped by 6 bases and J by 6 bases; unmatched bases: 9. The germline V gene encodes CDR1 MNHEY and CDR2 SVGEGT. The CDR3 region has the DNA TGTGCCAGCAGGACGCCGGGACAGGGCAGTCAGCCCCAGCATTTT. It encodes CASRTPGQGSQPQHF.

This clonotype was recorded a few times. The genes are TRBV12-3 or TRBV12-4 and TRBJ1-3; perhaps TRBD1 as D (5 bases). The CDR3 loop spans 15 amino acids. Trimming stripped 5 bases from V and 0 bases from J, with 11 bases between. CDR3 amino acids: CASSAGGNSGNTIYF. The CDR3 DNA reads TGTGCCAGCAGTGCGGGGGGGAACTCTGGAAACACCATATATTTT.

This clonotype showed up just a few times. The gene calls are TRBV12-3 or TRBV12-4 and TRBJ2-7, with D perhaps TRBD1 (5 bases). This CDR3 spans 13 amino acids. V lost 4 bases to trimming and J lost 6 bases, with 13 bases between them. CDR3 in amino acids: CASSSQYRREQYF. For the CDR3, the DNA is TGTGCCAGCAGTTCCCAGTACAGGCGCGAGCAGTACTTC.

The chain recombines TRBV6-6 with TRBJ2-3, with TRBD2 matching over 8 bases. The V segment lost 6 bases and the J segment 4 bases; nucleotides outside the gene matches: 12. There are 16 residues in the CDR3. The germline gives CDR1 MNHNY, CDR2 SVGAGI (reference sequence). The CDR3 loop reads CASRRSGLEPPDTQYF. CDR3 in DNA: TGTGCCAGCAGACGGTCGGGACTAGAGCCTCCAGATACGCAGTATTTT.

In its sample, this clonotype was seen a few times. This rearrangement joins TRBV4-1 to TRBJ2-7; tentatively, D is TRBD1 (6 bases). The germline gives CDR1 MGHRA, CDR2 YSYEKL. V dropped 0 bases and J dropped 6 bases, with 15 bases sitting between them. The CDR3 consists of 15 residues. The CDR3 sequence: CASSQESQGTREQYF. For the CDR3, the DNA is TGCGCCAGCAGCCAAGAATCACAGGGTACGCGCGAGCAGTACTTC.

Only a few counts were recorded for this clonotype. The V gene is TRBV29-1, the J gene TRBJ1-1; the D is unclear. V was pared by 1 base and J by 2 bases, with 5 bases between. CDR3 length: 12 residues. CDR1 and CDR2 (germline): SQVTM, ANQGSEA. The CDR3 loop reads CSVEGRNTEAFF. In DNA form, the CDR3 reads TGCAGCGTTGAAGGGAGAAACACTGAAGCTTTCTTT.

This clonotype was counted only a few times. The V and J genes are TRBV11-1 and TRBJ2-5; 7 bases match TRBD2. V gave up 2 bases and J gave up 5 bases; unmatched junction bases: 8. The CDR3 covers 15 residues. CDR1 is SGHAT, CDR2 FQDESV, per germline (reference sequence). The CDR3 protein is CASSLNRGSGETQYF. The CDR3 nucleotides are TGTGCCAGCAGCTTAAATCGCGGGAGCGGGGAGACCCAGTACTTC.

This chain uses TRBV11-3 with TRBJ2-1; 11 positions match TRBD2. Germline CDR1 is SGHNT and CDR2 is YENEEA. V was clipped by 4 bases and J by 8 bases; unmatched bases: 10. The CDR3 extends over 16 amino acids. The CDR3 region has the DNA TGTGCCAGCAGCTGGGATAGCGGGAGGGCCAGGGATGAGCAGTTCTTC. Protein sequence: CASSWDSGRARDEQFF.

Only a few counts were recorded for this clonotype. The chain joins TRBV7-8 to TRBJ2-5, with a tentative D call TRBD1 (5 bases). V was cut by 5 bases and J by 9 bases, with 10 bases left in between. The germline gives CDR1 SGHVS, CDR2 FQNEAQ. CDR3 length: 11 amino acids. CDR3 region: CASSAGQAQYF. The CDR3, as DNA: TGTGCCAGCAGCGCCGGACAAGCCCAGTACTTC.

This clonotype was picked up a small number of times. The CDR3 reads CASSFSGVGNQPQHF. CDR3 DNA: TGTGCCAGCAGCTTTTCGGGAGTGGGCAATCAGCCCCAGCATTTT. The chain links TRBV7-2 to TRBJ1-5; D call uncertain. Germline V gene data show CDR1 as SGHTA and CDR2 as FQGNSA. This CDR3 comprises 15 residues. Trimming removed 3 bases from V and 2 bases from J, with 11 bases in between.

The DNA of the CDR3 is TGCAGCGGGGACAGGGGTTATGAAGCTTTCTTT. It encodes CSGDRGYEAFF. The rearrangement links TRBV29-1 to TRBJ1-1, with 10 bases fitting TRBD1. The germline V gene has CDR1 SQVTM and CDR2 ANQGSEA. J was trimmed by 7 bases and V by 7 bases; bases with no gene match: 3. The CDR3 loop spans 11 amino acids.

This clonotype was found a few times. CDR3 nucleotide sequence: TGTGCCAGCAGCGAGGGTGGCACGAACACTGAAGCTTTCTTT. It yields the protein CASSEGGTNTEAFF. The rearrangement joins TRBV7-3 to TRBJ1-1; D gene uncertain. CDR3 length: 14 amino acids. CDR1 is SGHTA and CDR2 is FQGTGA in the germline V gene. V dropped 5 bases and J dropped 1 base, with 11 bases sitting between them.

The chain recombines TRBV7-2 with TRBJ2-3, with D perhaps being TRBD1 or TRBD2 (6 bases each). Germline loops: CDR1 SGHTA, CDR2 FQGNSA. The CDR3 has 13 residues. V lost 5 bases and J lost 4, with 10 bases in between. CDR3 sequence: CASSLGGPDTQYF. In nucleotides, the CDR3 is TGTGCCAGCAGCCTTGGGGGGCCAGATACGCAGTATTTT.

This clonotype was seen more than once but under ten times. The chain couples TRBV5-1 to TRBJ2-5; D unresolved. The CDR3 extends over 16 amino acids. Looked up from germline, CDR1 is SGHRS and CDR2 is YFSETQ. The ends were cut back, 4 bases at V and 5 bases at J, with 21 bases in the middle. The DNA for the CDR3 is TGCGCCAGCAGCCTGGGGTACACTCCCAGGCGGGAGACCCAGTACTTC. It codes for CASSLGYTPRRETQYF.

This clonotype was counted between two and nine times. The chain is built from TRBV25-1 and TRBJ1-2; the match to TRBD1 covers 7 bases. The germline V gene encodes CDR1 MGHDK and CDR2 SYGVNS. V lost 3 bases and J lost 3; bases outside the gene matches: 4. The CDR3 runs 14 residues. CDR3 protein: CASSEAGGHYGYTF. For the CDR3, the DNA is TGTGCCAGCAGTGAGGCAGGGGGGCACTATGGCTACACCTTC.

V gene TRBV5-1 combines with J gene TRBJ2-3, with no clear D. The CDR3 has 15 residues. V was trimmed by 0 bases and J by 6 bases, leaving 14 bases between them. Germline values: CDR1 SGHRS, CDR2 YFSETQ. CDR3 region: CASSLGLTISDTQYF. The CDR3 DNA follows: TGCGCCAGCAGCTTGGGACTTACTATATCGGATACGCAGTATTTT.

This clonotype was seen more than once but under ten times. The chain carries TRBV12-3 or TRBV12-4 and TRBJ2-3; TRBD1 matches 8 bases. Trimming took 5 bases from V and 4 from J; bases not matched to a gene: 8. This CDR3 has 15 residues. CDR3 in DNA: TGTGCCAGCAGTCGAAGACAGGGGATAGCAGATACGCAGTATTTT. Translated: CASSRRQGIADTQYF.

This clonotype showed up many times. The gene calls are TRBV10-3 and TRBJ2-7, with D possibly TRBD2 on 6 matching bases. This CDR3 has 13 amino acids. Germline assignment: CDR1 ENHRY and CDR2 SYGVKD. Trimming removed 8 bases from V and 4 bases from J, with 15 bases in between. Written as DNA, the CDR3 is TGTGCCATCGGACGGGAGCTGGATTACGAGCAGTACTTC. It encodes CAIGRELDYEQYF.

In this sample, this clonotype turned up a few times. The gene calls are TRBV5-1 and TRBJ2-1; 10 bases agree with TRBD2. CDR1 SGHRS and CDR2 YFSETQ come from the germline V gene. V was clipped by 4 bases and J by 4 bases; unmatched bases: 8. The CDR3 consists of 16 residues. CDR3: CASSPRLAGVYNEQFF. The CDR3 region has the DNA TGCGCCAGCAGCCCTAGGCTAGCGGGAGTGTACAATGAGCAGTTCTTC.

This clonotype occurred a few times. The chain joins TRBV27 to TRBJ2-7; D possibly matches TRBD1 or TRBD2 (5 bases each). This CDR3 is 13 amino acids long. From germline, CDR1 is MNHEY and CDR2 SMNVEV (reference sequence). Between the trimmed V and J ends, which lost 5 bases and 3 bases, there was a span of 11 bases. CDR3 nucleotides: TGTGCCAGCAGTCGGGACCCAGTCTACGAGCAGTACTTC. Its protein product is CASSRDPVYEQYF.

This clonotype was counted between two and nine times. The chain recombines TRBV3-1 with TRBJ2-7; D may be TRBD1 or TRBD2 (6 bases each). There are 13 residues in the CDR3. Deletions cut 2 bases from V and 6 bases from J, with 11 bases between. Germline loops: CDR1 LGHDT, CDR2 YNNKEL (reference sequence). The CDR3 bases are TGTGCCAGCAGCCAACTCCGGGGGCTCGAGCAGTACTTC. Protein: CASSQLRGLEQYF.

The gene calls are TRBV25-1 and TRBJ2-1, with D perhaps matching TRBD2 (6 bases). Germline V gives CDR1 MGHDK, CDR2 SYGVNS. CDR3 length equals 14 residues. V lost 5 bases and J lost 6, with 14 bases in between. The CDR3 region has the DNA TGTGCCAGCAGTAAGGAGGGTATACTCAATGAGCAGTTCTTC. This gives the protein CASSKEGILNEQFF. The whole variable domain, remainder taken from reference TRBV25-1 and TRBJ2-1, is EADIYQTPRYLVIGTGKKITLECSQTMGHDKMYWYQQDPGMELHLIHYSYGVNSTEKGDLSSESTVSRIRTEHFPLTLESARPSHTSQYLCASSKEGILNEQFFGPGTRLTVL.

This chain connects TRBV20-1 to TRBJ2-6; D is ambiguous. CDR3 length: 14 residues. V shed 5 bases and J shed 0 bases, with 8 bases lying between them. Germline loops: CDR1 DFQATT, CDR2 SNEGSKA (reference sequence). The CDR3 region is CSASENSGANVLTF. DNA of the CDR3: TGCAGTGCTTCTGAGAACTCTGGGGCCAACGTCCTGACTTTC.